This TCR beta chain is from a study of cytomegalovirus exposure and HLA in healthy donors. Across the whole study: Among the roughly 430 genotyped donors, 81% were placed in the Caucasian-associated ancestry cluster.

As for this clone: Its antigen remains unknown. Sequence at one end of the junction differs from germline and may be a read error.

Germline loops: CDR1 SEHNR, CDR2 FQNEAQ (reference sequence). This CDR3 is built from 15 residues. PCR used 60 Vbeta primers and 13 Jbeta primers. Measured with immunoSEQ multiplex PCR; TCRdb has only the in-frame clones, and not every one. The data show a few hundred thousand clones, 80% seen once. General study findings and limits: No immune exposure information besides CMV serostatus was available. Most TCR beta V segments were productive about 87% or about 30% of the time in an earlier analysis.

The TCR was taken from a girl aged 2 to 10 in good health and CMV-seronegative. Sequenced sample: PBMCs. The rearrangement uses TRBV7-9 and TRBJ1-2, with TRBD1 matching over 7 bases. CDR3 nucleotides: TGTTCCAGCAGCCTGGACAGGTCTTGGGGGTATGGCTACACCTTC. This translates into CSSSLDRSWGYGYTF.